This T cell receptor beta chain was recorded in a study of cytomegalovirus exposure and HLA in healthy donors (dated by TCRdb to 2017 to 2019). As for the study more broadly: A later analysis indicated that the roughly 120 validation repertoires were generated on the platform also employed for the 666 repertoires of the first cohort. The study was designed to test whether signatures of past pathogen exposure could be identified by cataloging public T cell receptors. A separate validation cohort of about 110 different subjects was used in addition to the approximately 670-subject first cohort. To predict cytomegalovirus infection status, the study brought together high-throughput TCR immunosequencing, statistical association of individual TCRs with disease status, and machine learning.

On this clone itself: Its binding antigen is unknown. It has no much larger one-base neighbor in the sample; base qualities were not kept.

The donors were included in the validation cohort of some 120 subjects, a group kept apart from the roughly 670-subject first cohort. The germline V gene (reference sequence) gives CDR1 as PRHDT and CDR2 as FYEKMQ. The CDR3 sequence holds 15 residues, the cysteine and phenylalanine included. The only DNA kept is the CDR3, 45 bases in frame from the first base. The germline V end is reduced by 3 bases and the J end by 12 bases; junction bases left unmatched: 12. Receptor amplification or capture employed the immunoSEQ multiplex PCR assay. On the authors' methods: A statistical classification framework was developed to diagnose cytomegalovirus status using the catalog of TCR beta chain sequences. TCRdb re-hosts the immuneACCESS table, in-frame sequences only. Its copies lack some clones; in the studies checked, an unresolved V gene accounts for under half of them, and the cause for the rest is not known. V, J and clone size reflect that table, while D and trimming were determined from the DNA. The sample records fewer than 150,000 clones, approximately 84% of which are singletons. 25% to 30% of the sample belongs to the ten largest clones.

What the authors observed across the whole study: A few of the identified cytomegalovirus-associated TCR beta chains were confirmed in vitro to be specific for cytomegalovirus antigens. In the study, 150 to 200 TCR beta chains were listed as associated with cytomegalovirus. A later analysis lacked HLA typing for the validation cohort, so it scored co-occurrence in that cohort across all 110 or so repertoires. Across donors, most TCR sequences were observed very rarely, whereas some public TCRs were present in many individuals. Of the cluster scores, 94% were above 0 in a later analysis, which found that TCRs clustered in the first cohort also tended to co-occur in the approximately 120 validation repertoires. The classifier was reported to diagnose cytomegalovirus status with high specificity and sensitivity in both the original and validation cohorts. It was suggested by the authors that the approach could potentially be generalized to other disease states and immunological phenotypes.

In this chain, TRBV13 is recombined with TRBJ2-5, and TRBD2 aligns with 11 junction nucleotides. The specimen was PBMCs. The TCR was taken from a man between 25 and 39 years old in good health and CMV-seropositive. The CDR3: CASSFVAGGLELKYF. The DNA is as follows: TGTGCCAGCAGCTTTGTAGCGGGGGGGCTGGAGTTGAAGTACTTC.